The 4 T cell receptor beta chains given below trace back to one sample, sequenced in a study of CD8 T cells in Susac syndrome. Reverse transcription of roughly 0.45 to 1 ug RNA was carried out with random hexamers. TCRdb re-derived calls from the immunoSEQ multiplex PCR reads in MiXCR, one entry per CDR3 protein. The table has 330,000 or so distinct CDR3 sequences, 70% to 90% seen once. Sample: CD8+ T cells from PBMCs. These receptors came from a human donor with multiple sclerosis.

The chain combines TRBV7-9 with TRBJ2-1, with 12 bases fitting TRBD2. With 7 bases clipped from V and 3 bases from J, the junction kept 10 bases outside the gene matches. Per the germline V gene, CDR1 is SEHNR and CDR2 is FQNEAQ (reference sequence). CDR3 length: 17 residues. The CDR3 is CASTLAGGPYHYNEQFF. CDR3 nucleotides: TGTGCCAGCACCCTAGCGGGAGGGCCTTATCACTACAATGAGCAGTTCTTC.

This clonotype was observed a few times. The rearrangement links TRBV4-2 to TRBJ2-5; D not resolved. This CDR3 is built from 15 residues. With 0 bases removed from V and 5 bases from J, the gap between germline ends came to 13 bases. Germline CDR1 LGHNA, CDR2 YNFKEQ. The chain's CDR3 is CASSQDLLAFETQYF. The CDR3 nucleotides are TGTGCCAGCAGCCAAGATCTATTAGCTTTCGAGACCCAGTACTTC.

This clonotype has just one count. This rearrangement joins TRBV19 to TRBJ1-2; TRBD1 might be the D (5 bases). Germline V gene sequence: CDR1 LNHDA, CDR2 SQIVND (reference sequence). V was clipped by 7 bases and J by 4 bases, with 16 bases between them. This CDR3 has 14 amino acids. The CDR3 protein is CASIPGAGGYGYTF. As DNA, the CDR3 is TGTGCCAGTATTCCGGGAGCGGGGGGCTATGGCTACACCTTC.

The chain carries TRBV10-3 and TRBJ2-6; 8 bases align to TRBD1. The V gene's germline CDR1 is ENHRY and CDR2 SYGVKD. The J segment lost 15 bases and the V segment lost 5 bases, leaving 12 bases of the junction unmatched. CDR3 length: 14 residues. Here the CDR3 DNA reads TGTGCCATCAGTAGGACAGGGTTGGTTTCCGCCCTGACTTTC. It specifies CAISRTGLVSALTF.